Below, one T cell receptor (beta chain) is given with its context. Its antigen remains unidentified. Base qualities are not at hand, and no much larger clone is one base apart. The source of the sample is a study of brain T cells in children with intractable seizures (dated by TCRdb to about 2021). As for the study more broadly: Resected brain tissue from 53 pediatric epilepsy surgery cases was initially screened for immune gene transcripts with a NanoString immunology panel. Of the approximately 12 selected surgery cases, pre-surgery blood was also sequenced for eight, so four had brain tissue only.

The CDR3, from cysteine to phenylalanine, totals 14 residues. Only the CDR3 DNA stays, 42 bases, in frame from base 1. Trimmed from V: 4 bases; trimmed from J: 2 bases; junction bases lacking a gene match: 4. In light of the paper, this sample's time point label describes: resected brain tissue, or blood drawn just prior to surgery. The surgery cases showing the highest brain T cell transcript signatures were chosen for TCR beta chain sequencing of brain tissue and, when available, of blood. Before surgery, the patients had been given at least one anti-epileptic drug. TCR-sequenced patients were children with drug-resistant epilepsy due to tuberous sclerosis complex, focal cortical dysplasia, Rasmussen encephalitis or hemimegalencephaly. Blood was drawn right before the epilepsy surgery. Bulk genomic DNA was isolated from unsorted brain tissue and whole blood using the Monarch genomic DNA purification kit.

The immunoSEQ assay was used to generate TCR beta chain sequences from genomic DNA. The original pipeline was this. CDR3 sequences that did not begin with the conserved framework cysteine at position 104 were removed manually. Clonality was calculated as one minus the normalized Shannon's Diversity Index, with values ranging from 0 (maximal diversity) to 1 (oligoclonal). Differences in the frequency of the same CDR3 between samples, such as brain versus blood, were assessed with chi-squared comparison-of-proportions tests. Public clonotypes were identified by searching immuneACCESS, and similarity to known antiviral clonotypes was assessed with the VDJdb browser. Held by TCRdb, this immuneACCESS table contains in-frame sequences only and omits some clones. Under half of the omission traces to an unresolved V gene where checked; the cause of the rest is unknown. The DNA gave D and trimming, while V, J and clone size come from that table. The sample records 100,000 to 120,000 clones, approximately 94% of which are singletons. The ten largest account for 3.5% to 4.5% of the sample.

The research as a whole found: Because pre- and post-surgery blood were sequenced to different depths, clones absent from the pre-surgery sample may reflect undersampling. Viral specificity was inferred only from CDR3 sequence similarity, and patients' HCMV serostatus was unknown.

This TCR was sampled from a boy in the first two years of life with hemimegalencephaly and intractable seizures. The source was peripheral blood, collected at surgery. The V gene is TRBV23-1 and the J gene is TRBJ1-1, and TRBD1 matches 7 of the central bases. TRBV23-1 is flagged as an ORF with uncertain function. The CDR3 here reads CASSRGQPNTEAFF. Read as DNA, the sequence is TGCGCCAGCAGTCGGGGACAGCCTAACACTGAAGCTTTCTTT.